This entry is about one TCR beta chain. The antigen is undetermined. Measured with immunoSEQ multiplex PCR; TCRdb has only the in-frame clones, and not every one. The table shows roughly 100,000 clones, with about 95% occurring only once. The germline gives CDR1 GTSNPN, CDR2 SVGIG (reference sequence). CDR3 length: 12 amino acids. Trimming left V 7 bases short and J 8 bases short, with 14 bases between. The entry originates in a study of T cells in pancreatic ductal adenocarcinoma. Study-level points and caveats: Blood had more productive templates and around 8.6-fold more unique clonotypes than tumor. Results skew toward the minority of patients with early-stage disease. Enrichment of CD45RO+ effector over naive T cells in tumors may bias clonality.

No neoadjuvant therapy was given to the selected pancreatic ductal adenocarcinoma patients before their surgery. Sequencing was done on a sample of PBMCs. V gene TRBV30 combines with J gene TRBJ1-4; the D is unclear. This receptor was obtained from a human donor with pancreatic ductal adenocarcinoma. This chain's CDR3 is CALEGGGEKLFF. The DNA for the CDR3 is TGTGCCTTAGAGGGAGGTGGCGAAAAACTGTTTTTT.